Listed here are 9 T cell receptor beta chains from one sample, sequenced in a study of cytomegalovirus exposure and HLA in healthy donors. Vbeta (60) and Jbeta (13) primers were used in the PCR. The protocol was immunoSEQ multiplex PCR, while the TCRdb copy is restricted to in-frame clones and leaves out a portion. The sample carries just over 200,000 clones, 70% recorded once. The material sequenced was PBMCs. These receptors originate from a man aged 35-49 years in good health and CMV-seropositive.

The chain has TRBV7-3 and TRBJ2-1, with 9 bases fitting TRBD2. This CDR3 contains 15 residues. The ends lost 2 bases at V and 6 bases at J; junction bases unmatched: 5. Germline-derived CDR1 and CDR2 are SGHTA and FQGTGA. The CDR3 sequence: CASSLDAGGFNEQFF. In nucleotides, the CDR3 is TGTGCCAGCAGCTTAGATGCGGGGGGGTTCAATGAGCAGTTCTTC.

V gene TRBV29-1 combines with J gene TRBJ2-1; D uncertain. The germline V and J ends were trimmed by 6 bases and 1 base, with 10 bases remaining between them. CDR3 length: 13 amino acids. Germline values: CDR1 SQVTM, CDR2 ANQGSEA. The chain's CDR3 is CSVLDLSYNEQFF. The CDR3 region has the DNA TGCAGCGTATTAGACTTATCCTACAATGAGCAGTTCTTC.

The rearrangement links TRBV28 to TRBJ1-5; D is uncertain. CDR3 length equals 15 residues. The V end lost 3 bases, the J end lost 3 bases, and 12 bases lay between the germline ends. Looked up from germline, CDR1 is MDHEN and CDR2 is SYDVKM. The CDR3 DNA sequence: TGTGCCAGCAGTTTCGTGTCTGGGCCCAATCAGCCCCAGCATTTT. This gives the protein CASSFVSGPNQPQHF.

V is TRBV14 and J is TRBJ2-1; D uncertain. The CDR3 is 12 amino acids. Germline V gene sequence: CDR1 SGHDN, CDR2 FVKESK. Trimming removed 4 bases at V and 3 bases at J, with 4 bases between. The CDR3 bases are TGTGCCAGCAGCCTTTACTACAATGAGCAGTTCTTC. Its protein product is CASSLYYNEQFF.

Details on this clone: This CDR3 is also generated by other DNA sequences in the sample. The V call is TRBV7-8, the J call TRBJ2-3, with 8 bases identical to TRBD1. The CDR3 consists of 14 residues. After removal of 2 bases from V and 5 bases from J, the junction contained 3 bases not matched to a gene. In germline, CDR1 is SGHVS, CDR2 FQNEAQ. Here the CDR3 reads CASSLQGAGDTQYF. The CDR3 DNA reads as TGTGCCAGCAGCTTACAGGGGGCGGGAGATACGCAGTATTTT.

A single count supports this clone. This chain connects TRBV5-1 to TRBJ1-5, with TRBD1 matching over 9 bases. Trimming cost V 0 bases and J 6 bases; bases outside gene matches: 4. Germline loops: CDR1 SGHRS, CDR2 YFSETQ. The CDR3 is made up of 15 amino acids. CDR3 DNA: TGCGCCAGCAGCTTGGGGACAGGGGTTAGTCAGCCCCAGCATTTT. Translation gives CASSLGTGVSQPQHF. The full variable domain, in which reference TRBV5-1 and TRBJ1-5 provide the parts outside the CDR3, is KAGVTQTPRYLIKTRGQQVTLSCSPISGHRSVSWYQQTPGQGLQFLFEYFSETQRNKGNFPGRFSGRQFSNSRSEMNVSTLELGDSALYLCASSLGTGVSQPQHFGDGTRLSIL.

This clone has only a few counts. The rearrangement joins TRBV7-9 to TRBJ1-2; TRBD1 matches at 7 bases. The germline V gene encodes CDR1 SEHNR and CDR2 FQNEAQ (reference sequence). With 7 bases clipped from V and 7 bases from J, the junction kept 9 bases outside the gene matches. This CDR3 is 13 amino acids long. Written as DNA, the CDR3 is TGTGCCAGCACCCGTGAGGGGGCGAGTGGCTACACCTTC. It specifies CASTREGASGYTF.

V is TRBV5-1 and J is TRBJ2-1; TRBD2 matches at 7 bases. Germline V gives CDR1 SGHRS, CDR2 YFSETQ. This CDR3 has 17 residues. The V gene end was trimmed by 2 bases and the J gene end by 1 base; junction bases not matched to a gene: 9. This CDR3 reads CASSFRGTKISYNEQFF. DNA for the CDR3: TGCGCCAGCAGCTTCCGGGGGACTAAAATATCCTACAATGAGCAGTTCTTC.

The rearrangement joins TRBV5-1 to TRBJ1-2, with 7 bases that match TRBD1. CDR3 length: 16 amino acids. J gave up 3 bases and V 0 bases, and 8 bases lay outside the gene matches. CDR1 is SGHRS and CDR2 is YFSETQ in the germline V gene. The CDR3 DNA follows: TGCGCCAGCAGCTTGGAACCGACAGGGTGGGACTATGGCTACACCTTC. Encoded protein: CASSLEPTGWDYGYTF.